Described below is a single TCR beta chain sequence and its context. The data originate from a study of CD8 T cells in Susac syndrome. Germline V gene sequence: CDR1 MNHEY, CDR2 SVGEGT. The V segment lost 2 bases and the J segment 1 base; nucleotides outside the gene matches: 10. The CDR3 has 19 residues. Patients with stable or active relapsing-remitting disease, all of them treatment-naive, made up the multiple sclerosis controls. Negative isolation yielded the CD8+ and CD4+ T cells, while FACS enriched the TEMRA cells. It was with random hexamers that roughly 0.5 to 1 ug RNA was reverse transcribed. MiXCR, applied by TCRdb to the immunoSEQ multiplex PCR reads, yields one record per CDR3 protein. The table includes 330,000 or so distinct CDR3 sequences, 75% to 90% detected once.

The J gene is TRBJ2-2, the V gene TRBV6-2 or TRBV6-3, with 10 bases lining up with TRBD1. The sequence came from a human donor with multiple sclerosis. The specimen was CD8+ T cells from PBMCs. CDR3 coding DNA: TGTGCCAGCAGTTACCCCCCGGGACAGGGGAGAATGAACACCGGGGAGCTGTTTTTT. Translation gives CASSYPPGQGRMNTGELFF.